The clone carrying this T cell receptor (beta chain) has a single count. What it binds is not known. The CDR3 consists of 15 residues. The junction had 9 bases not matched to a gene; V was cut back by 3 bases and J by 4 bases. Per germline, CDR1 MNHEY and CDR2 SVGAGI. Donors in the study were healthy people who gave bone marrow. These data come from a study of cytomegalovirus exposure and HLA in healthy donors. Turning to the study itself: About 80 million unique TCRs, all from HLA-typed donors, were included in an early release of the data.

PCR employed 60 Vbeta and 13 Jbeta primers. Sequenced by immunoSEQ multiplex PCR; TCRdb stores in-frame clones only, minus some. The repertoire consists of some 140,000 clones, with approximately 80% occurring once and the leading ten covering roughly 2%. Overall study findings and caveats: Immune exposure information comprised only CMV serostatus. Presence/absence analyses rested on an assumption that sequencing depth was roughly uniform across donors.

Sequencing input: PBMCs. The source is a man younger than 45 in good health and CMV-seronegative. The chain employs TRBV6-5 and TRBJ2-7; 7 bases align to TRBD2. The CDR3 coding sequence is TGTGCCAGCAGTTATCGGCCTAGCGGACAATACGAGCAGTACTTC. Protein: CASSYRPSGQYEQYF.